This passage covers 12 T cell receptor beta chains from one sample sequenced in a study of cytomegalovirus exposure and HLA in healthy donors. A multiplex PCR was run with 60 Vbeta primers and 13 Jbeta primers. Method: immunoSEQ multiplex PCR; TCRdb's copy keeps in-frame clones and lacks some. The sample has 85,000 to 120,000 clones, 65% to 80% seen once; the top ten hold 3.5% to 4%. Material for sequencing was PBMCs. These receptors were collected from a man in his 60s in good health and CMV-seronegative.

This clone was counted between two and nine times. The rearrangement links TRBV27 to TRBJ1-5; TRBD1 matches 7 bases. This CDR3 has 15 amino acids. Losses at the gene ends were 5 bases for V and 0 bases for J; bases not matched to a gene: 4. The germline gives CDR1 MNHEY, CDR2 SMNVEV (reference sequence). The CDR3 DNA follows: TGTGCCAGCAGTCAAGACAGGGCTAGCAATCAGCCCCAGCATTTT. Translating it yields CASSQDRASNQPQHF.

This chain connects TRBV20-1 to TRBJ2-3, with D unresolved. V lost 7 bases, J lost 6 bases, and 11 bases lay in between. CDR1 is DFQATT and CDR2 is SNEGSKA in the germline V gene (reference sequence). This CDR3 is built from 11 residues. CDR3 nucleotides: TGCAGTGTTTATCCCGGGGATACGCAGTATTTT. Protein product: CSVYPGDTQYF.

The genes are TRBV28 and TRBJ1-5; D call uncertain. The germline V and J ends were trimmed by 7 bases and 4 bases, with 14 bases remaining between them. Germline values: CDR1 MDHEN, CDR2 SYDVKM. This CDR3 has 14 amino acids. As DNA, the CDR3 is TGTGCCAGCACCTATCCCCGGGGAAATCAGCCCCAGCATTTT. It specifies CASTYPRGNQPQHF. The entire variable domain, with the rest obtained from reference TRBV28 and TRBJ1-5, is as follows: DVKVTQSSRYLVKRTGEKVFLECVQDMDHENMFWYRQDPGLGLRLIYFSYDVKMKEKGDIPEGYSVSREKKERFSLILESASTNQTSMYLCASTYPRGNQPQHFGDGTRLSIL.

This clone was counted once. V is TRBV7-3 and J is TRBJ2-3, with a possible D match to TRBD1 (6 bases). Trimming left V 1 base short and J 2 bases short, with 13 bases between. This CDR3 is 16 amino acids long. Looked up from germline, CDR1 is SGHTA and CDR2 is FQGTGA. This CDR3 reads CASSLNPGQITDTQYF. The CDR3, as DNA: TGTGCCAGCAGCTTAAATCCAGGACAGATCACAGATACGCAGTATTTT.

A few counts support this clone. The rearrangement links TRBV4-2 to TRBJ2-7, with D perhaps TRBD2 (5 bases). Germline assignment: CDR1 LGHNA and CDR2 YNFKEQ. V shed 0 bases and J shed 0 bases, with 9 bases lying between them. The CDR3 has 15 amino acids. Written as DNA, the CDR3 is TGTGCCAGCAGCCAAGAAACTAGGGACTCCTACGAGCAGTACTTC. As protein: CASSQETRDSYEQYF.

The V gene is TRBV6-1, the J gene TRBJ1-2; TRBD1 aligns across 10 bases. Trimming took 7 bases from V and 6 from J; bases not matched to a gene: 5. The CDR3 is made up of 13 amino acids. CDR1 is MNHNS, CDR2 SASEGT, per germline. The CDR3 reads CASTPGQGDGYTF. The CDR3 DNA is TGTGCCAGCACTCCCGGACAGGGGGATGGCTACACCTTC.

This clone was recorded only once. This rearrangement joins TRBV6-5 to TRBJ2-4; the match to TRBD2 covers 7 bases. This CDR3 has 13 residues. With V trimmed by 11 bases and J by 0 bases, 4 bases remained unmatched. CDR1 and CDR2 from the germline V gene are MNHEY and SVGAGI. For the CDR3, the DNA is TGTGCCGTGGGAGGGACAGCCAAAAACATTCAGTACTTC. It encodes CAVGGTAKNIQYF.

In this sample, this clone turned up a few times. This rearrangement joins TRBV4-3 to TRBJ2-7; TRBD2 might be the D (6 bases). CDR3 size: 16 residues. Germline loops: CDR1 LGHNA, CDR2 YSLEER. V was clipped by 1 base and J by 2 bases, with 15 bases between them. CDR3 in DNA: TGCGCCAGCAGCCAAGGTTTGGACACGGGGGCCTACGAGCAGTACTTC. Translation: CASSQGLDTGAYEQYF.

This chain connects TRBV19 to TRBJ2-7, with a possible D match to TRBD2 (5 bases). V lost 7 bases, J lost 2 bases, and 15 bases lay in between. CDR3 length equals 14 residues. The germline V gene encodes CDR1 LNHDA and CDR2 SQIVND (reference sequence). The CDR3 nucleotides read TGTGCCAGTAAGATGAGGGCGACTACCTACGAGCAGTACTTC. This sequence encodes CASKMRATTYEQYF.

The J gene is TRBJ2-5, the V gene TRBV5-1; tentative D call: TRBD1 (5 bases). This CDR3 comprises 13 residues. Germline V gene data show CDR1 as SGHRS and CDR2 as YFSETQ. Trimming removed 4 bases at V and 4 bases at J, with 11 bases between. CDR3 DNA: TGCGCCAGCAGCGTAGGTACAGGAGAGACCCAGTACTTC. Protein product: CASSVGTGETQYF.

This clone came up once. The chain carries TRBV18 and TRBJ1-2; 8 nucleotides align to TRBD1. The length of the CDR3 is 14 residues. In germline, CDR1 is KGHSH, CDR2 LQKENI. With V trimmed by 5 bases and J by 8 bases, 10 bases remained unmatched. CDR3 DNA sequence: TGTGCCAGCTCAGCCGACAGGGGAATACTCGGCTACACCTTC. It yields the protein CASSADRGILGYTF.

J is TRBJ2-1 and V is TRBV28, with D possibly matching TRBD1 (6 bases). CDR1 is MDHEN and CDR2 is SYDVKM in the germline V gene. The CDR3 is 15 amino acids. V lost 6 bases and J 5 bases, leaving 17 bases between the germline ends. DNA for the CDR3: TGTGCCAGCAGATACAGGGTCGGCGGAGACAATGAGCAGTTCTTC. Protein: CASRYRVGGDNEQFF.